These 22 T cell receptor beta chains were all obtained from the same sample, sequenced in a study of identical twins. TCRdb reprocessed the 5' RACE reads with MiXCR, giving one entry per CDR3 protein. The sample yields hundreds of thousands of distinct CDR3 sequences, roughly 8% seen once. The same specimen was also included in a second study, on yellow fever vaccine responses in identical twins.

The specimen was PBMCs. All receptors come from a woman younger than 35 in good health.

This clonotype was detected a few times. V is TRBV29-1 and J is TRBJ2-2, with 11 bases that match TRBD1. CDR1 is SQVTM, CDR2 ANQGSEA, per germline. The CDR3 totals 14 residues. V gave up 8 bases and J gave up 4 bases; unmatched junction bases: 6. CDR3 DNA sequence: TGCAGCACACCCGGGACAGGGGGCACCGGGGAGCTGTTTTTT. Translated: CSTPGTGGTGELFF.

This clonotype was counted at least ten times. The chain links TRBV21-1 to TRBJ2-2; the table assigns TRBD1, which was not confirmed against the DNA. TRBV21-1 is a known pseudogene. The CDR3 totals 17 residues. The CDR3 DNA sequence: TGTGCCAGCAGCAAAATGTTCACAGGGGGTGATGGCGGGGAGCTGTTTTTT. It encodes CASSKMFTGGDGGELFF.

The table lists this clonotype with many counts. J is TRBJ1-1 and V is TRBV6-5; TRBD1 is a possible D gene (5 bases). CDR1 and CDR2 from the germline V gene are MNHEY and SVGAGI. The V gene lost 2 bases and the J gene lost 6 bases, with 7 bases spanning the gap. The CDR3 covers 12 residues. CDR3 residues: CASSYTGAEAFF. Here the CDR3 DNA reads TGTGCCAGCAGTTACACGGGGGCTGAAGCTTTCTTT.

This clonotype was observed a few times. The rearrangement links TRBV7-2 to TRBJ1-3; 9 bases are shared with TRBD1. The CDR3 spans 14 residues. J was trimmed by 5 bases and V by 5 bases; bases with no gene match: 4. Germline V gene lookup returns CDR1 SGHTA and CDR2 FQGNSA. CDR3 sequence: CASSPGTGRNTIYF. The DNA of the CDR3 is TGTGCCAGCAGCCCCGGGACAGGGCGAAACACCATATATTTT.

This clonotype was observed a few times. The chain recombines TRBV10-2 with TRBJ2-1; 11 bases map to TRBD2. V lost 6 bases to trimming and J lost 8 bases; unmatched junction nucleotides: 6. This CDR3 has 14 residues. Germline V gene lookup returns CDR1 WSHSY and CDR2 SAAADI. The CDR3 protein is CASRTSGVSHEQFF. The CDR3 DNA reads TGCGCCAGCAGGACTAGCGGGGTTAGCCATGAGCAGTTCTTC.

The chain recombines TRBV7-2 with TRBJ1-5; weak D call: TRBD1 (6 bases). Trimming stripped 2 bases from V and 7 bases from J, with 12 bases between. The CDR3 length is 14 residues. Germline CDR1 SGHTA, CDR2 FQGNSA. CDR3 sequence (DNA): TGTGCCAGCAGCTTACCAGGGGCTGGGCAGCCCCAGCATTTT. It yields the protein CASSLPGAGQPQHF.

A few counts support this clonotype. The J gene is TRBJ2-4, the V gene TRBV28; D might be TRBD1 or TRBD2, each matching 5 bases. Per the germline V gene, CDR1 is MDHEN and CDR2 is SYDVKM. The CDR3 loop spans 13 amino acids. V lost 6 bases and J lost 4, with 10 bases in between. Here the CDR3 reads CASSRDGKNIQYF. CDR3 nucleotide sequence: TGTGCCAGCAGCCGGGACGGGAAAAACATTCAGTACTTC.

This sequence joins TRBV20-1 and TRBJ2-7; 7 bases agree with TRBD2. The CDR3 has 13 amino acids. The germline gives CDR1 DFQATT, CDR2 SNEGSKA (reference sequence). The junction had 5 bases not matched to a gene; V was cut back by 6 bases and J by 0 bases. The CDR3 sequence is CSAETGGSYEQYF. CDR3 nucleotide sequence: TGCAGTGCGGAGACGGGGGGCTCCTACGAGCAGTACTTC.

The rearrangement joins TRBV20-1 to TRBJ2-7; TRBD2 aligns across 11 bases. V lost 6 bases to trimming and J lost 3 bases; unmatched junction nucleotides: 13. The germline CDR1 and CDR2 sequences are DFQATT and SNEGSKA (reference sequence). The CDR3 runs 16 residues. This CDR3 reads CSARGVAGGPGYEQYF. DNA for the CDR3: TGCAGTGCCCGGGGGGTAGCGGGAGGGCCAGGCTACGAGCAGTACTTC.

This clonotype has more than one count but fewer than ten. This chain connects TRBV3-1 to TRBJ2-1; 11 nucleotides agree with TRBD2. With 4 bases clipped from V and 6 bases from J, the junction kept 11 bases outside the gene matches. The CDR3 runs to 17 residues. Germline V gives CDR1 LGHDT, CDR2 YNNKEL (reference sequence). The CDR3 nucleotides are TGTGCCAGCAGCCGGGAAAGTCCGGGACTAGCGGCCAATGAGCAGTTCTTC. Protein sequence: CASSRESPGLAANEQFF.

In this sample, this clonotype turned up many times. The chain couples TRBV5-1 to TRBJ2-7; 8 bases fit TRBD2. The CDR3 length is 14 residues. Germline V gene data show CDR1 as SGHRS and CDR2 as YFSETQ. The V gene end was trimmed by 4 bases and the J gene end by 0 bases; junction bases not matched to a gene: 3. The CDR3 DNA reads TGCGCCAGCAGCGCCACTAGCGGCTCCTACGAGCAGTACTTC. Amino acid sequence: CASSATSGSYEQYF.

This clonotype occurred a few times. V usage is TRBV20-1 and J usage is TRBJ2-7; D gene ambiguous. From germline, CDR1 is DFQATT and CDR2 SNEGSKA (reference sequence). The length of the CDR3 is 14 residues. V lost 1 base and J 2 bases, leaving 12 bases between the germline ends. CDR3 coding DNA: TGCAGTGCTAGAGTGGACCGATATCCCTACGAGCAGTACTTC. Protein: CSARVDRYPYEQYF.

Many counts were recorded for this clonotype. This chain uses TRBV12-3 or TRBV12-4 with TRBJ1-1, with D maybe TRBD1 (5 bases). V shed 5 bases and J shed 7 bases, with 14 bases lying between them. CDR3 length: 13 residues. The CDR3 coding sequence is TGTGCCAGCAGTCCAAGGGGAGGATATGAAGCTTTCTTT. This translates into CASSPRGGYEAFF.

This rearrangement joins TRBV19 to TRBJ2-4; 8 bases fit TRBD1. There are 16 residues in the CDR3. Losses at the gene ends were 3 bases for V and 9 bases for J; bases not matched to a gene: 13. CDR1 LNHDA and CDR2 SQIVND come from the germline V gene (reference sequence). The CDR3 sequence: CASSMAGGGTGGIQYF. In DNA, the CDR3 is TGTGCCAGTAGTATGGCCGGAGGGGGAACAGGGGGCATTCAGTACTTC.

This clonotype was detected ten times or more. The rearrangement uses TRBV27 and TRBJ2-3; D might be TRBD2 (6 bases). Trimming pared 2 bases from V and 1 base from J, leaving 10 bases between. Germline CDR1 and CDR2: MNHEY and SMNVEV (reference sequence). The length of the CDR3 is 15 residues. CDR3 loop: CASSLNPSGTDTQYF. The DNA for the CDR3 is TGTGCCAGCAGTTTAAATCCTAGCGGCACAGATACGCAGTATTTT.

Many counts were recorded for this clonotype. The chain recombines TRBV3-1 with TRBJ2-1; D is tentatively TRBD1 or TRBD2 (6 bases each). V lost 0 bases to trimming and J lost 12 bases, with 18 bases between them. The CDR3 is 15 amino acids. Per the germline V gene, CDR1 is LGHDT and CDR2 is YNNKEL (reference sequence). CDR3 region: CASSQEWEQGGGQFF. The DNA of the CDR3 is TGTGCCAGCAGCCAAGAATGGGAACAGGGAGGAGGGCAGTTCTTC.

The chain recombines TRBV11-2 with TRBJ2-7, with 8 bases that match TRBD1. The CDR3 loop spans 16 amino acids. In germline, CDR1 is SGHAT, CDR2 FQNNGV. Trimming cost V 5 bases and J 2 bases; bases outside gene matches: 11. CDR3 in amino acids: CASSQIMGQATYEQYF. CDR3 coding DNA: TGTGCCAGCAGCCAAATAATGGGACAGGCGACCTACGAGCAGTACTTC. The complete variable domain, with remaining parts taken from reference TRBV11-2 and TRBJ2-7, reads EAGVAQSPRYKIIEKRQSVAFWCNPISGHATLYWYQQILGQGPKLLIQFQNNGVVDDSQLPKDRFSAERLKGVDSTLKIQPAKLEDSAVYLCASSQIMGQATYEQYFGPGTRLTVT.

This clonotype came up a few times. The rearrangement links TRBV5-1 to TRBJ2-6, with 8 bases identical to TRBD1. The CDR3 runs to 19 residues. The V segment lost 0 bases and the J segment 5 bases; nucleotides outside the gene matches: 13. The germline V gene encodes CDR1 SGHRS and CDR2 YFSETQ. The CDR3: CASSLALGQAFPRANVLTF. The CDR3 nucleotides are TGCGCCAGCAGCTTGGCCTTGGGACAGGCCTTCCCGCGGGCCAACGTCCTGACTTTC.

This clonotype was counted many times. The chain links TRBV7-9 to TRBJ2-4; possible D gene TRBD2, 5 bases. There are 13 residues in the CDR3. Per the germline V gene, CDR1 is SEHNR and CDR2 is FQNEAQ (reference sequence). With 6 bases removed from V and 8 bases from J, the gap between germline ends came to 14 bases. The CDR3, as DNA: TGTGCCAGCAGTTTGGCAGAAGCGGACATTCAGTACTTC. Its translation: CASSLAEADIQYF.

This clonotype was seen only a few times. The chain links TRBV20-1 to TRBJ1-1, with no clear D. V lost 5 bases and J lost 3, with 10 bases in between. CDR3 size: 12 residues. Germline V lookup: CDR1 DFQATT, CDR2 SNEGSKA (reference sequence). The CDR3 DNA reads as TGCAGTGCTTCCAGCTTACACACTGAAGCTTTCTTT. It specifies CSASSLHTEAFF.

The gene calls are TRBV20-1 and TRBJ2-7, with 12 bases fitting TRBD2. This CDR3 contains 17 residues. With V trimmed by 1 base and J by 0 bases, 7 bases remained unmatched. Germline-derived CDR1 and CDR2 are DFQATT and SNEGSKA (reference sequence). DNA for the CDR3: TGCAGTGCTAGAGGGCTAGCGGGAGGGCCTGACTCCTACGAGCAGTACTTC. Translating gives CSARGLAGGPDSYEQYF.

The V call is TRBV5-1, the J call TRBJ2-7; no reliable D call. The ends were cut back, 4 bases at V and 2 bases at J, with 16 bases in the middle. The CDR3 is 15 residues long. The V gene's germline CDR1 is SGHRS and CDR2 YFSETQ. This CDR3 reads CASSRDAPGAYEQYF. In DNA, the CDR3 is TGCGCCAGCAGCAGAGACGCCCCTGGCGCCTACGAGCAGTACTTC.